The 31 T cell receptor beta chains below all came from one sample that was sequenced in a study of T-cell memory formation after mild COVID-19. TCRdb reprocessed the 5' RACE reads via MiXCR and lists one record per CDR3 protein. The table has approximately 350,000 distinct CDR3 sequences, around 28% seen once. Sequencing used PBMCs or a T cell subset sorted from them (not recorded which). The receptor source for this set is an adult woman who had mild COVID-19 (a few samples of this study predate the infection). Cell type and time point are not known.

The chain is built from TRBV20-1 and TRBJ2-2; 11 bases are a match to TRBD2. This CDR3 is built from 16 residues. The ends lost 6 bases at V and 3 bases at J; junction bases unmatched: 9. Germline assignment: CDR1 DFQATT and CDR2 SNEGSKA (reference sequence). The CDR3 sequence: CSASHTSGSYTGELFF. For the CDR3, the DNA is TGCAGTGCCAGCCACACTAGCGGGAGCTACACCGGGGAGCTGTTTTTT.

This chain's CDR3 is CASSPNPGTGFVYGYTF. The CDR3 bases are TGCGCCAGCAGCCCGAACCCCGGGACAGGGTTTGTCTATGGCTACACCTTC. This chain connects TRBV4-1 to TRBJ1-2; TRBD1 matches at 9 bases. J gave up 4 bases and V 4 bases, and 13 bases lay outside the gene matches. The CDR3 spans 17 residues. Germline assignment: CDR1 MGHRA and CDR2 YSYEKL.

This sequence joins TRBV5-6 and TRBJ2-2; a weak D match, TRBD2 (6 bases). The germline gives CDR1 SGHDT, CDR2 YYEEEE. Trimming cost V 0 bases and J 4 bases, with 13 bases left between them. This CDR3 region has 16 residues. CDR3 in amino acids: CASSLAGGSGTGELFF. The CDR3 bases are TGTGCCAGCAGCTTGGCCGGGGGATCGGGCACCGGGGAGCTGTTTTTT.

Only a few counts were recorded for this clonotype. The genes are TRBV18 and TRBJ2-3; D unclear. Trimming took off 0 bases at V and 4 bases at J, with 5 bases between the two ends. Looked up from germline, CDR1 is KGHSH and CDR2 is LQKENI. This CDR3 is 13 amino acids long. The CDR3 coding sequence is TGTGCCAGCTCACCACCAGTTCCAGATACGCAGTATTTT. Residues: CASSPPVPDTQYF. The complete variable domain, with remaining parts taken from reference TRBV18 and TRBJ2-3, reads NAGVMQNPRHLVRRRGQEARLRCSPMKGHSHVYWYRQLPEEGLKFMVYLQKENIIDESGMPKERFSAEFPKEGPSILRIQQVVRGDSAAYFCASSPPVPDTQYFGPGTRLTVL.

This clonotype was seen more than once but under ten times. The chain carries TRBV6-5 and TRBJ2-3, with 9 bases that match TRBD2. Germline lookup yields CDR1 MNHEY and CDR2 SVGAGI. This CDR3 region has 15 residues. V was clipped by 8 bases and J by 1 base; unmatched bases: 7. The CDR3 sequence: CASRLAGARTDTQYF. The CDR3 DNA follows: TGTGCCAGCCGTTTAGCGGGAGCCCGCACAGATACGCAGTATTTT.

Here the CDR3 DNA reads TGTGCCACCAGTTCGATAGCGGGAGGGCCGTTAAATGAGCAGTTCTTC. Residues: CATSSIAGGPLNEQFF. The chain combines TRBV24-1 with TRBJ2-1, with 11 bases identical to TRBD2. The V segment lost 6 bases and the J segment 7 bases; nucleotides outside the gene matches: 10. CDR3 length: 16 amino acids. Germline CDR1 and CDR2: KGHDR and SFDVKD.

The V and J genes are TRBV7-8 and TRBJ1-4, with D unclear. Looked up from germline, CDR1 is SGHVS and CDR2 is FQNEAQ. This CDR3 is built from 13 residues. Trimming cost V 4 bases and J 8 bases, with 11 bases left between them. The CDR3 region is CASSSPNAEKLFF. DNA for the CDR3: TGTGCCAGCAGCTCCCCCAATGCGGAAAAACTGTTTTTT.

The chain is built from TRBV2 and TRBJ1-1; D is perhaps TRBD1 (6 bases). Between the trimmed V and J ends, which lost 6 bases and 1 base, there was a span of 9 bases. Germline V gives CDR1 SNHLY, CDR2 FYNNEI. CDR3 size: 13 residues. The CDR3, as DNA: TGTGCCAGCAGGAGACAGGCGAACACTGAAGCTTTCTTT. Protein: CASRRQANTEAFF.

This clonotype was seen a handful of times. The CDR3 DNA is TGTGCCAGCAGCTTAGTCCCGGACGTATCGGGAGCCTATGGCTACACCTTC. This gives the protein CASSLVPDVSGAYGYTF. The V call is TRBV7-9, the J call TRBJ1-2; no definite D call. The CDR3 length is 17 residues. CDR1 SEHNR and CDR2 FQNEAQ come from the germline V gene (reference sequence). Trimming removed 1 base at V and 4 bases at J, with 19 bases between.

This sequence joins TRBV6-5 and TRBJ2-7, with D perhaps TRBD2 (6 bases). This CDR3 has 14 residues. Looked up from germline, CDR1 is MNHEY and CDR2 is SVGAGI. The V end was cut by 2 bases, the J end by 3 bases, with 11 bases between. DNA of the CDR3: TGTGCCAGCAGTTACATCGGGGGAAGCTACGAGCAGTACTTC. This codes for CASSYIGGSYEQYF.

This clonotype was seen more than once but under ten times. At one end the junction does not follow the germline gene, possibly because of a read error. The V and J genes are TRBV4-1 and TRBJ1-4, with 8 nucleotides matching TRBD1. CDR3 length equals 13 residues. The germline gives CDR1 MGHRA, CDR2 YSYEKL. This CDR3 reads CASSQVSRDRRIF. In DNA form, the CDR3 reads TGCGCCAGCAGCCAAGTATCCCGGGACAGGAGGATTTTT.

This chain joins TRBV4-1 and TRBJ2-3; D unresolved. This CDR3 contains 16 residues. The V gene's germline CDR1 is MGHRA and CDR2 YSYEKL. Trimming took 0 bases from V and 0 from J, leaving 10 bases between them. The CDR3 bases are TGCGCCAGCAGCCAAGATCTCGCGGCTAGCACAGATACGCAGTATTTT. Protein sequence: CASSQDLAASTDTQYF.

The chain is built from TRBV20-1 and TRBJ2-3, with D perhaps TRBD1 (5 bases). The germline V gene has CDR1 DFQATT and CDR2 SNEGSKA (reference sequence). The CDR3 length is 14 residues. V lost 6 bases and J lost 2, with 15 bases in between. DNA of the CDR3: TGCAGTGCGCCAGGGATAGGAAACACAGATACGCAGTATTTT. It is translated as CSAPGIGNTDTQYF.

This clonotype was counted a few times. At one of its ends the junction is not consistent with the germline gene, which may arise from a read error. The rearrangement links TRBV7-9 to TRBJ1-4, with D unclear. This CDR3 has 15 residues. Germline loops: CDR1 SEHNR, CDR2 FQNEAQ (reference sequence). The CDR3 sequence: CASSPFRAPKEKLFF. The CDR3 coding sequence is TGTGCCAGCAGCCCGTTTAGGGCCCCTAAGGAAAAACTGTTTTTT.

The sample holds a few counts of this clonotype. The chain employs TRBV18 and TRBJ2-3; the match to TRBD1 covers 7 bases. CDR1 is KGHSH and CDR2 is LQKENI in the germline V gene. The CDR3 spans 14 residues. The V and J ends lost 3 bases and 3 bases, in that order; junction bases with no gene match: 3. The CDR3 loop reads CASSPGTATDTQYF. CDR3 DNA sequence: TGTGCCAGCTCACCTGGGACAGCTACAGATACGCAGTATTTT.

V and J are TRBV7-3 and TRBJ2-5, with D perhaps TRBD1 (8 bases). Germline CDR1 and CDR2: SGHTA and FQGTGA. This CDR3 comprises 15 residues. The V end was cut by 5 bases, the J end by 2 bases, with 15 bases between. CDR3 residues: CASSLQGGFQETQYF. For the CDR3, the DNA is TGTGCCAGCAGCCTACAGGGGGGGTTTCAAGAGACCCAGTACTTC.

CDR3 sequence reads: CAWSVLQLGGTQYF. The CDR3 DNA sequence: TGTGCCTGGAGTGTTCTTCAGCTGGGTGGGACCCAGTACTTC. The chain uses TRBV30 and TRBJ2-5; no reliable D call. V was shortened by 0 bases and J by 7 bases, with 15 bases between the two germline ends. This CDR3 contains 14 residues. Germline CDR1 is GTSNPN and CDR2 is SVGIG (reference sequence).

The gene calls are TRBV7-3 and TRBJ1-1; TRBD1 matches at 8 bases. In germline, CDR1 is SGHTA, CDR2 FQGTGA. The CDR3 sequence is 15 residues long. Trimming at V came to 5 bases and at J to 1 base, leaving 6 bases not matched to a gene. CDR3 sequence: CASSPSGQGNTEAFF. As DNA, the CDR3 is TGTGCCAGCAGCCCCTCCGGACAGGGGAACACTGAAGCTTTCTTT. The full variable domain, with the rest looked up from reference TRBV7-3 and TRBJ1-1, is GAGVSQTPSNKVTEKGKYVELRCDPISGHTALYWYRQSLGQGPEFLIYFQGTGAADDSGLPNDRFFAVRPEGSVSTLKIQRTERGDSAVYLCASSPSGQGNTEAFFGQGTRLTVV.

This chain links TRBV29-1 with TRBJ2-3; D not certain. The CDR3 consists of 12 residues. The V gene's germline CDR1 is SQVTM and CDR2 ANQGSEA. V lost 6 bases and J 0 bases, leaving 7 bases between the germline ends. The DNA for the CDR3 is TGCAGCGTGACGATAAGCACAGATACGCAGTATTTT. It translates to CSVTISTDTQYF.

This clonotype is a singleton in its sample. The rearrangement uses TRBV6-1 and TRBJ2-2; D unclear. With 4 bases removed from V and 6 bases from J, the gap between germline ends came to 12 bases. CDR1 and CDR2 from the germline V gene are MNHNS and SASEGT. The CDR3 sequence is 14 residues long. CDR3 amino acids: CASSVPQRAGELFF. DNA for the CDR3: TGTGCCAGCAGTGTACCCCAACGGGCCGGGGAGCTGTTTTTT.

The rearrangement joins TRBV5-1 to TRBJ2-1; D not resolved. Trimming removed 3 bases from V and 6 bases from J, with 7 bases in between. The V gene's germline CDR1 is SGHRS and CDR2 YFSETQ. The CDR3 consists of 12 residues. CDR3 residues: CASSSGSNEQFF. CDR3 coding DNA: TGCGCCAGCAGCTCCGGGTCCAATGAGCAGTTCTTC. Based on the CDR3 plus reference TRBV5-1 and TRBJ2-1, the full variable domain is KAGVTQTPRYLIKTRGQQVTLSCSPISGHRSVSWYQQTPGQGLQFLFEYFSETQRNKGNFPGRFSGRQFSNSRSEMNVSTLELGDSALYLCASSSGSNEQFFGPGTRLTVL.

This sequence joins TRBV7-8 and TRBJ2-2, with unresolved D. V lost 2 bases and J lost 7, with 5 bases in between. Germline CDR1 is SGHVS and CDR2 is FQNEAQ. The CDR3 totals 12 residues. CDR3 sequence (DNA): TGTGCCAGCAGCTTAATCCTCGGGGAGCTGTTTTTT. It codes for CASSLILGELFF. The full variable domain, with the rest looked up from reference TRBV7-8 and TRBJ2-2, is GAGVSQSPRYKVAKRGQDVALRCDPISGHVSLFWYQQALGQGPEFLTYFQNEAQLDKSGLPSDRFFAERPEGSVSTLKIQRTQQEDSAVYLCASSLILGELFFGEGSRLTVL.

This clonotype came up a few times. This chain joins TRBV6-6 and TRBJ2-2; unclear D gene. Between the trimmed V and J ends, which lost 6 bases and 13 bases, there was a span of 9 bases. Per germline, CDR1 MNHNY and CDR2 SVGAGI (reference sequence). The CDR3 covers 10 residues. CDR3 in DNA: TGTGCCAGCAGCCGACATGGGCTGTTTTTT. This translates into CASSRHGLFF.

The chain carries TRBV27 and TRBJ2-3, with 8 bases lining up with TRBD1. The V and J ends lost 7 bases and 6 bases, in that order; junction bases with no gene match: 9. Germline V gene lookup returns CDR1 MNHEY and CDR2 SMNVEV (reference sequence). The length of the CDR3 is 14 residues. CDR3 coding DNA: TGTGCCAGCACCTCGTGGCAGGGGGCTGATACGCAGTATTTT. Translated, it gives CASTSWQGADTQYF.

This clonotype was seen at least ten times. The chain has TRBV7-9 and TRBJ2-1; TRBD2 is a possible D gene (5 bases). The CDR3 totals 13 residues. The germline V gene has CDR1 SEHNR and CDR2 FQNEAQ (reference sequence). With 4 bases removed from V and 3 bases from J, the gap between germline ends came to 7 bases. CDR3 protein: CASSSRDYNEQFF. For the CDR3, the DNA is TGTGCCAGCAGCTCCCGGGACTACAATGAGCAGTTCTTC.

The chain uses TRBV6-5 and TRBJ2-5; 7 bases map to TRBD2. Unmatched junction bases numbered 4, after V lost 4 bases and J lost 5 bases. The CDR3 is made up of 13 amino acids. Per germline, CDR1 MNHEY and CDR2 SVGAGI. CDR3 sequence reads: CASSFSGVETQYF. CDR3 DNA: TGTGCCAGCAGTTTCAGCGGGGTCGAGACCCAGTACTTC.

This clonotype occurred a few times. The chain uses TRBV28 and TRBJ1-1; 7 nucleotides match TRBD1. The CDR3 covers 16 residues. With 6 bases clipped from V and 2 bases from J, the junction kept 12 bases outside the gene matches. Germline values: CDR1 MDHEN, CDR2 SYDVKM. The CDR3 DNA sequence: TGTGCCAGCAGCCGATTCACCGGGACAGTAAACACTGAAGCTTTCTTT. Translated, it gives CASSRFTGTVNTEAFF.

The CDR3 sequence: CASSSPGGASYEQYF. The DNA of the CDR3 is TGTGCCAGCAGCTCCCCAGGGGGCGCGTCCTACGAGCAGTACTTC. J is TRBJ2-7 and V is TRBV7-8; 8 nucleotides match TRBD1. Germline-derived CDR1 and CDR2 are SGHVS and FQNEAQ. CDR3 length: 15 residues. After removal of 4 bases from V and 1 base from J, the junction contained 6 bases not matched to a gene.

The chain carries TRBV4-2 and TRBJ2-3; D uncertain. Germline V gives CDR1 LGHNA, CDR2 YNFKEQ. Deletions cut 0 bases from V and 4 bases from J, with 11 bases between. The CDR3 runs to 15 residues. The CDR3 region is CASSQEKDMPDTQYF. The CDR3 DNA is TGTGCCAGCAGCCAAGAGAAAGACATGCCAGATACGCAGTATTTT.

The genes are TRBV7-9 and TRBJ2-7; 7 nucleotides line up with TRBD1. The germline CDR1 and CDR2 sequences are SEHNR and FQNEAQ (reference sequence). With 0 bases clipped from V and 1 base from J, the junction kept 9 bases outside the gene matches. CDR3 size: 17 residues. CDR3 sequence reads: CASSLAPGTAHSYEQYF. DNA of the CDR3: TGTGCCAGCAGCTTAGCGCCCGGGACAGCGCATTCCTACGAGCAGTACTTC.

The chain has TRBV5-5 and TRBJ2-1, with a tentative D call TRBD2 (5 bases). Germline V gives CDR1 SGHKS, CDR2 YYEKEE (reference sequence). The CDR3 length is 14 residues. Trimming cost V 2 bases and J 2 bases, with 8 bases left between them. In DNA, the CDR3 is TGTGCCAGCAGCTTAGCGGTGACCTACAATGAGCAGTTCTTC. Translating gives CASSLAVTYNEQFF. Full variable domain (outside the CDR3, taken from reference TRBV5-5 and TRBJ2-1): DAGVTQSPTHLIKTRGQQVTLRCSPISGHKSVSWYQQVLGQGPQFIFQYYEKEERGRGNFPDRFSARQFPNYSSELNVNALLLGDSALYLCASSLAVTYNEQFFGPGTRLTVL.